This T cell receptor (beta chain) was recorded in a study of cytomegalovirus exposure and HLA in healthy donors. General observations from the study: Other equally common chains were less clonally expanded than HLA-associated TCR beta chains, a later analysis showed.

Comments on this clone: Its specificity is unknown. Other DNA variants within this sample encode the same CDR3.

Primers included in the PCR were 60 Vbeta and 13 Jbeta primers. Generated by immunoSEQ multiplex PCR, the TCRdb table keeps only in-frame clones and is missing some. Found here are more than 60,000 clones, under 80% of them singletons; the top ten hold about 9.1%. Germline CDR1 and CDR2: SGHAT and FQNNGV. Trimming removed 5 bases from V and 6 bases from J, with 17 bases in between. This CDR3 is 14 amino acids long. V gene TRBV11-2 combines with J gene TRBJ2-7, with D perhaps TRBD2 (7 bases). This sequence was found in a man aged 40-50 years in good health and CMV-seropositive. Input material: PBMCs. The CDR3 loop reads CASSPVGGAGEQYF. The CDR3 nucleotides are TGTGCCAGCAGCCCCGTTGGGGGGGCTGGCGAGCAGTACTTC.